The 23 T cell receptor beta chains below were found in one sample sequenced in a study. Via MiXCR, TCRdb re-called the 5' RACE reads, giving one row per CDR3 protein. Of 10,000 or so distinct CDR3 sequences detected, 30% to 40% appear once; the ten largest clones hold approximately 5.6%. Tregs were sorted as CD4+CD25+CD127-/low cells. Sequenced material: Tregs sorted from blood. The receptors here all came from a female donor with breast cancer.

As concerns this clonotype: Given a much more abundant clone one base away, this may be a read error. This chain connects TRBV20-1 to TRBJ2-2; TRBD1 might be the D (6 bases). This CDR3 comprises 16 residues. Germline V gene data show CDR1 as DFQATT and CDR2 as SNEGSKA (reference sequence). Written as DNA, the CDR3 is TGCAGTGCTAGAGGAGGGGCAGGGGTTGACACCGGGGAGCTGCTTTTT. Translating gives CSARGGAGVDTGELLF.

This clonotype occurred a few times. This CDR3 is CASSLPVKFSYEQYV. DNA for the CDR3: TGCGCCAGCAGCTTGCCAGTCAAATTCTCCTACGAGCAGTACGTC. The rearrangement links TRBV5-1 to TRBJ2-7, with D unclear. V lost 1 base and J 0 bases, leaving 11 bases between the germline ends. Germline V gene lookup returns CDR1 SGHRS and CDR2 YFSETQ. CDR3 size: 15 residues.

The chain carries TRBV28 and TRBJ1-3; D is possibly TRBD1 (5 bases). Per germline, CDR1 MDHEN and CDR2 SYDVKM. CDR3 size: 18 residues. V lost 3 bases, J lost 0 bases, and 18 bases lay in between. In DNA form, the CDR3 reads TGTGCCAGCAGTTTCTGGGGTTTGACAGTAAACTCTGGAAACACCATATATTTT. It codes for CASSFWGLTVNSGNTIYF.

In the case of this clonotype: A much bigger clone sits one base away, suggesting this may be a read error. The V gene is TRBV20-1, the J gene TRBJ2-4; 14 bases align to TRBD2. V gave up 2 bases and J gave up 14 bases; unmatched junction bases: 8. This CDR3 comprises 14 residues. Germline lookup yields CDR1 DFQATT and CDR2 SNEGSKA (reference sequence). DNA of the CDR3: TGCAGTGCTAGATCCGGGACTAGCGGGAGAGTTGAGTACTTC. Protein: CSARSGTSGRVEYF.

Only a few counts were recorded for this clonotype. The chain has TRBV7-2 and TRBJ1-2, with D maybe TRBD1 (5 bases). CDR1 and CDR2 from the germline V gene are SGHTA and FQGNSA. This CDR3 region has 13 residues. Trimming cost V 3 bases and J 7 bases, with 12 bases left between them. CDR3 nucleotides: TGTGCCAGCAGCTTGTTGGGGGGAGTTGGCTACACCTTC. Residues: CASSLLGGVGYTF.

The chain recombines TRBV20-1 with TRBJ1-5; D remains unclear. There are 13 residues in the CDR3. V lost 3 bases and J 9 bases, leaving 15 bases between the germline ends. CDR1 and CDR2 from the germline V gene are DFQATT and SNEGSKA (reference sequence). This CDR3 is CSASQEVLRPQHF. CDR3 DNA sequence: TGCAGTGCTAGCCAGGAGGTGTTGAGGCCCCAGCATTTT.

This clonotype was counted only a few times. This sequence joins TRBV20-1 and TRBJ1-5, with TRBD1 matching over 9 bases. The CDR3 has 14 residues. Germline loops: CDR1 DFQATT, CDR2 SNEGSKA (reference sequence). V trimming: 5 bases; J trimming: 5 bases; junction bases outside the gene matches: 7. The CDR3 nucleotides are TGCAGTGCTGGTGGGACAGGGCAATATCAGCCCCAGCATTTT. Residues: CSAGGTGQYQPQHF.

The chain recombines TRBV6-1 with TRBJ2-1, with D possibly matching TRBD2 (6 bases). The CDR3 loop spans 18 amino acids. Germline CDR1 and CDR2: MNHNS and SASEGT. The V gene lost 2 bases and the J gene lost 4 bases, with 21 bases spanning the gap. Here the CDR3 DNA reads TGTGCCAGCAGTGAACTCCCTTTAGCGGCGCCTCCTTACAATGAGCAGTTCTTC. Its protein is CASSELPLAAPPYNEQFF.

This clonotype qualifies as medium-sized (0.01 to 0.1%). CDR3 DNA sequence: TGTGCCAGCAGTGAACTAGCGGGAGAATCGGGGGAGACCCAGTACTTC. Translated: CASSELAGESGETQYF. The chain carries TRBV6-1 and TRBJ2-5, with 10 bases matching TRBD2. The CDR3 is made up of 16 amino acids. With 2 bases clipped from V and 5 bases from J, the junction kept 8 bases outside the gene matches. Germline V gene lookup returns CDR1 MNHNS and CDR2 SASEGT.

This clonotype was found a few times. CDR3 sequence reads: CASSQVVGTGNTEAFF. CDR3 bases: TGTGCCAGCAGCCAAGTCGTCGGGACAGGGAACACTGAAGCTTTCTTT. The chain combines TRBV4-2 with TRBJ1-1; 8 bases match TRBD1. This CDR3 is built from 16 residues. V lost 1 base, J lost 1 base, and 5 bases stayed unmatched. Germline CDR1 is LGHNA and CDR2 is YNFKEQ.

This clonotype qualifies as medium-sized. The chain is built from TRBV7-7 and TRBJ2-1; unclear D gene. The germline gives CDR1 SSHAT, CDR2 FNYEAQ (reference sequence). Trimming took 1 base from V and 5 from J, leaving 6 bases between them. This CDR3 has 13 amino acids. The CDR3 bases are TGTGCCAGCAGCTTAGGGCTAAACAATGAGCAGTTCTTC. Protein: CASSLGLNNEQFF. The whole variable domain, filled in from reference TRBV7-7 and TRBJ2-1, reads GAGVSQSPRYKVTKRGQDVTLRCDPISSHATLYWYQQALGQGPEFLTYFNYEAQPDKSGLPSDRFSAERPEGSISTLTIQRTEQRDSAMYRCASSLGLNNEQFFGPGTRLTVL.

This clonotype counts as medium-sized. J is TRBJ2-5 and V is TRBV7-2; 8 bases map to TRBD1. The V gene end was trimmed by 7 bases and the J gene end by 2 bases; junction bases not matched to a gene: 6. Germline CDR1 SGHTA, CDR2 FQGNSA. The CDR3 contains 14 residues. The CDR3 reads CASKSHRGQETQYF. The CDR3 nucleotides are TGTGCCAGCAAGTCACACAGGGGGCAAGAGACCCAGTACTTC. The whole variable domain, filled in from reference TRBV7-2 and TRBJ2-5, reads GAGVSQSPSNKVTEKGKDVELRCDPISGHTALYWYRQSLGQGLEFLIYFQGNSAPDKSGLPSDRFSAERTGGSVSTLTIQRTQQEDSAVYLCASKSHRGQETQYFGPGTRLLVL.

A word on this clonotype: As the CDR3 is not closed by the conserved phenylalanine or tryptophan, this likely results from a read error. The CDR3 DNA reads TGTGCCAGCTCACCAGTCCAGGCTACTCGCTACACCCTC. Residues: CASSPVQATRYTL. J is TRBJ1-2 and V is TRBV18; no definite D call. CDR3 size: 13 residues. Trimming pared 2 bases from V and 9 bases from J, leaving 13 bases between. Germline values: CDR1 KGHSH, CDR2 LQKENI.

V gene TRBV29-1 combines with J gene TRBJ1-1, with D uncertain. There are 11 residues in the CDR3. The V and J ends lost 3 bases and 4 bases respectively, with 6 bases between them. Germline CDR1 is SQVTM and CDR2 is ANQGSEA. The CDR3 protein is CSVEMSTEAFF. The CDR3, as DNA: TGCAGCGTTGAGATGAGCACTGAAGCTTTCTTT.

This chain uses TRBV10-3 with TRBJ1-2; the D is unclear. Per the germline V gene, CDR1 is ENHRY and CDR2 is SYGVKD. This CDR3 spans 15 amino acids. V dropped 6 bases and J dropped 6 bases, with 20 bases sitting between them. CDR3 loop: CAISITRAPRDGYTF. The CDR3 DNA sequence: TGTGCCATCAGCATTACAAGGGCGCCACGGGATGGCTACACCTTC.

In its sample, this clonotype was seen a few times. This chain joins TRBV20-1 and TRBJ1-2; 10 positions match TRBD1. This CDR3 spans 14 amino acids. Germline values: CDR1 DFQATT, CDR2 SNEGSKA (reference sequence). The V gene end was trimmed by 3 bases and the J gene end by 2 bases; junction bases not matched to a gene: 3. For the CDR3, the DNA is TGCAGTGCTAGTCGGACAGGGGGGAACTATGGCTACACCTTC. Its protein product is CSASRTGGNYGYTF.

This clonotype was detected once. One base away lies a much larger clone, so this may be a sequencing read error. The rearrangement links TRBV30 to TRBJ1-2, with D perhaps TRBD1 (5 bases). This CDR3 region has 13 residues. Trimming removed 1 base at V and 12 bases at J, with 18 bases between. CDR1 GTSNPN and CDR2 SVGIG come from the germline V gene (reference sequence). CDR3 protein: CAWSERGAVRNTF. CDR3 coding DNA: TGTGCCTGGAGTGAAAGGGGAGCAGTAAGAAACACCTTC.

This clonotype was counted a few times. The V gene is TRBV7-2, the J gene TRBJ1-2; D possibly corresponds to TRBD1 (5 bases). The CDR3 sequence is 14 residues long. Germline V gives CDR1 SGHTA, CDR2 FQGNSA. V lost 2 bases, J lost 3 bases, and 10 bases lay in between. CDR3 coding DNA: TGTGCCAGCAGCTTATGGGACGGAGACTATGGCTACACCTTC. Its protein is CASSLWDGDYGYTF.

This clonotype rates as medium-sized (0.01 to 0.1%). The chain combines TRBV10-3 with TRBJ2-7; 12 nucleotides align to TRBD2. With V trimmed by 10 bases and J by 3 bases, 4 bases remained unmatched. The V gene's germline CDR1 is ENHRY and CDR2 SYGVKD. The CDR3 runs to 13 residues. This CDR3 reads CATQLAGGYEQYV. CDR3 sequence (DNA): TGTGCCACCCAACTAGCGGGAGGCTACGAGCAGTACGTC.

Within the sample, this clonotype is medium-sized. J is TRBJ2-5 and V is TRBV4-1, with D hard to call. Per the germline V gene, CDR1 is MGHRA and CDR2 is YSYEKL. The CDR3 is 14 amino acids. V was pared by 0 bases and J by 2 bases, with 7 bases between. The CDR3 region has the DNA TGCGCCAGCAGCCAAGAGGGCACGCAAGAGACCCAGTACTTC. As protein: CASSQEGTQETQYF.

By share, this clonotype ranks as medium-sized. The chain employs TRBV6-5 and TRBJ1-6; TRBD1 aligns across 9 bases. The germline gives CDR1 MNHEY, CDR2 SVGAGI. The CDR3 spans 16 residues. V dropped 0 bases and J dropped 9; count of bases not matched to a gene: 6. In DNA, the CDR3 is TGTGCCAGCAGTTACTCGTGGGACAGGGTGTTTTCACCCCTCCACTTT. It yields the protein CASSYSWDRVFSPLHF.

The rearrangement joins TRBV27 to TRBJ1-6; D is unresolved. Germline assignment: CDR1 MNHEY and CDR2 SMNVEV (reference sequence). Trimming cost V 3 bases and J 9 bases, with 9 bases left between them. The length of the CDR3 is 13 residues. The CDR3 sequence is CASSFNQFSPLHF. In nucleotides, the CDR3 is TGTGCCAGCAGTTTTAATCAGTTTTCACCCCTCCACTTT.

This clonotype is labeled medium-sized. DNA of the CDR3: TGCAGCGTTGGTTCCAAGGGCCGGGAGCAGTACTTC. Residues: CSVGSKGREQYF. The chain joins TRBV29-1 to TRBJ2-7, with D hard to call. The V and J ends lost 4 bases and 7 bases respectively, with 14 bases between them. Germline V gene sequence: CDR1 SQVTM, CDR2 ANQGSEA. The CDR3 length is 12 residues.